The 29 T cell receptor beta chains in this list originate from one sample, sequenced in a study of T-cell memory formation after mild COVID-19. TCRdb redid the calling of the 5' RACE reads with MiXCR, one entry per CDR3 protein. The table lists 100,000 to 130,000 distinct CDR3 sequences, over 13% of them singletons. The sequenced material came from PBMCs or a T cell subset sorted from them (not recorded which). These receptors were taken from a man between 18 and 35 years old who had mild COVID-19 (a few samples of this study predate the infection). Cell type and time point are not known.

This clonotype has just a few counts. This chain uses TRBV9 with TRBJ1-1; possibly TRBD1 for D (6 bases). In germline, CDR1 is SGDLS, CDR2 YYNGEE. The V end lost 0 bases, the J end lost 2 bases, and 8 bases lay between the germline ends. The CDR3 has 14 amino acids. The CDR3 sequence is CASSVAGGNTEAFF. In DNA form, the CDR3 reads TGTGCCAGCAGCGTAGCGGGGGGCAACACTGAAGCTTTCTTT.

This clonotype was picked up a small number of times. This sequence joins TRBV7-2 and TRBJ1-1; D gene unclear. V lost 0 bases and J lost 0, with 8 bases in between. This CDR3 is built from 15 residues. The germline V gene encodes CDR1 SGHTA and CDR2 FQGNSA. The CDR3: CASSLARTLNTEAFF. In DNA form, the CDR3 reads TGTGCCAGCAGCTTAGCGAGGACGCTGAACACTGAAGCTTTCTTT. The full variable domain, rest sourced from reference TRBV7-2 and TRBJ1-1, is GAGVSQSPSNKVTEKGKDVELRCDPISGHTALYWYRQSLGQGLEFLIYFQGNSAPDKSGLPSDRFSAERTGGSVSTLTIQRTQQEDSAVYLCASSLARTLNTEAFFGQGTRLTVV.

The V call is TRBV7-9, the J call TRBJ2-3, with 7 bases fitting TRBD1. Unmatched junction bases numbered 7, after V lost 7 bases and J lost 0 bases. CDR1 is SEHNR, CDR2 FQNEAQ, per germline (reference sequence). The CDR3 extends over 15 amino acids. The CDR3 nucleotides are TGTGCCAGCATCAGGGACAGATTAAGCACAGATACGCAGTATTTT. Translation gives CASIRDRLSTDTQYF. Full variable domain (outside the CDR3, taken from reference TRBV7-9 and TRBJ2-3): DTGVSQNPRHKITKRGQNVTFRCDPISEHNRLYWYRQTLGQGPEFLTYFQNEAQLEKSRLLSDRFSAERPKGSFSTLEIQRTEQGDSAMYLCASIRDRLSTDTQYFGPGTRLTVL.

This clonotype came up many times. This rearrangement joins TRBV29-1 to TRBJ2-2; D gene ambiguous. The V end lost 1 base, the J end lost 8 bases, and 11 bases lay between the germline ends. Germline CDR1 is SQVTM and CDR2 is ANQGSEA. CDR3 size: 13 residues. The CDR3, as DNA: TGCAGCGTTGAAGTCGAGGCGGCAGGGGAGCTGTTTTTT. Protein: CSVEVEAAGELFF.

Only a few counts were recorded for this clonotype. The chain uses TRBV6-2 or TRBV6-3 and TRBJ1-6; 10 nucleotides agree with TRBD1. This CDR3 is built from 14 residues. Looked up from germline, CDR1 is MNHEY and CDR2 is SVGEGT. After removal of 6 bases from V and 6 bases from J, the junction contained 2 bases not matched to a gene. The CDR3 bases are TGTGCCAGCAGCCGGGACAGGGGTAATTCACCCCTCCACTTT. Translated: CASSRDRGNSPLHF.

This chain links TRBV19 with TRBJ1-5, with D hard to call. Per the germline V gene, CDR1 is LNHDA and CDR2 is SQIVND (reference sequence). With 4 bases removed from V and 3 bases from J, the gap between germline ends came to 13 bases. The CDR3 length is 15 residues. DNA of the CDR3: TGTGCCAGTAGTACTGCCGGGCAGTTCAATCAGCCCCAGCATTTT. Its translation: CASSTAGQFNQPQHF. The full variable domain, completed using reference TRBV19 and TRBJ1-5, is DGGITQSPKYLFRKEGQNVTLSCEQNLNHDAMYWYRQDPGQGLRLIYYSQIVNDFQKGDIAEGYSVSREKKESFPLTVTSAQKNPTAFYLCASSTAGQFNQPQHFGDGTRLSIL.

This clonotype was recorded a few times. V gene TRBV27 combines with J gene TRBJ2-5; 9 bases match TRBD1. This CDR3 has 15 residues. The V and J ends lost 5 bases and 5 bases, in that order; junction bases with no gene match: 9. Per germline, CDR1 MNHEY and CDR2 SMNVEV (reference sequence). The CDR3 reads CASSAWTGVGETQYF. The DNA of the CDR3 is TGTGCCAGCAGTGCATGGACAGGGGTCGGGGAGACCCAGTACTTC.

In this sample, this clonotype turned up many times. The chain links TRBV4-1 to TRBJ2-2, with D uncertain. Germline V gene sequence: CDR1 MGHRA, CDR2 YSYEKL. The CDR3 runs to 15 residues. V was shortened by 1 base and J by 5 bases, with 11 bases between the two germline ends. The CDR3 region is CASSQGGFGTGELFF. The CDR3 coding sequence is TGCGCCAGCAGCCAAGGGGGATTTGGAACCGGGGAGCTGTTTTTT.

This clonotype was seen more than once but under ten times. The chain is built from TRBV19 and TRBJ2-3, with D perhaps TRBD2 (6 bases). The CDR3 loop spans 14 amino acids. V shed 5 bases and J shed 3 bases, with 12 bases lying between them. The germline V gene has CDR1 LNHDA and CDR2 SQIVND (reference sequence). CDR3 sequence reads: CASSAGTSTDTQYF. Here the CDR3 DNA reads TGTGCCAGTAGTGCCGGGACTTCAACAGATACGCAGTATTTT.

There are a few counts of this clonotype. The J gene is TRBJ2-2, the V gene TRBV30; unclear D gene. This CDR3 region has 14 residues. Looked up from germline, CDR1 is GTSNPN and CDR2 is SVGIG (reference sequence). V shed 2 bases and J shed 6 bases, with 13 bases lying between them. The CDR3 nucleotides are TGTGCCTGGAGTCCCCTTTGGCGAGCCGGGGAGCTGTTTTTT. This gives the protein CAWSPLWRAGELFF.

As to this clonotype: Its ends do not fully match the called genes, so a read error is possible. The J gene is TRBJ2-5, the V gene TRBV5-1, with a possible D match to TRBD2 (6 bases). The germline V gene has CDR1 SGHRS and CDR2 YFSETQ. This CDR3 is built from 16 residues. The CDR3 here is CASRLERLAFQETQYF. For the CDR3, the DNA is TGCGCCAGCAGATTGGAAAGGCTAGCGTTTCAAGAGACCCAGTACTTC. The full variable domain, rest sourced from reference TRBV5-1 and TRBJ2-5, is KAGVTQTPRYLIKTRGQQVTLSCSPISGHRSVSWYQQTPGQGLQFLFEYFSETQRNKGNFPGRFSGRQFSNSRSEMNVSTLELGDSALYLCASRLERLAFQETQYFGPGTRLLVL.

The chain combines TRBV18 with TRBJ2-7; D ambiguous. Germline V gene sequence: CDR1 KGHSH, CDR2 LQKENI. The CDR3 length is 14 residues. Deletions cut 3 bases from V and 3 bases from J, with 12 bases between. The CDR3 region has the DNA TGTGCCAGCTCACCCCCCTACGACCACTACGAGCAGTACTTC. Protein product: CASSPPYDHYEQYF.

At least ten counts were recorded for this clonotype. The CDR3 reads CASSLVGREITEAFF. CDR3 nucleotides: TGCGCCAGCAGCTTGGTCGGCAGGGAAATAACTGAAGCTTTCTTT. This chain joins TRBV5-1 and TRBJ1-1; D might be TRBD1 (5 bases). V dropped 0 bases and J dropped 5 bases, with 14 bases sitting between them. From germline, CDR1 is SGHRS and CDR2 YFSETQ. This CDR3 spans 15 amino acids.

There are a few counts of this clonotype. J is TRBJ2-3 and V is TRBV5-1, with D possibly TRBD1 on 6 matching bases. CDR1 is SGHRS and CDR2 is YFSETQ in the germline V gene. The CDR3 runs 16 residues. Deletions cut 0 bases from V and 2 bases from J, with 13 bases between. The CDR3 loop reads CASSLASTGFTDTQYF. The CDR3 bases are TGCGCCAGCAGCTTGGCCTCTACAGGGTTCACAGATACGCAGTATTTT.

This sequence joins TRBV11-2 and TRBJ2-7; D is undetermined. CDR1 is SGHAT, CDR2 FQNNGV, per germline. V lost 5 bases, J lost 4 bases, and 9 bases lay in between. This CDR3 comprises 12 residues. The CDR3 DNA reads TGTGCCAGCAGCAGACTCGTATACGAGCAGTACGTC. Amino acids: CASSRLVYEQYV.

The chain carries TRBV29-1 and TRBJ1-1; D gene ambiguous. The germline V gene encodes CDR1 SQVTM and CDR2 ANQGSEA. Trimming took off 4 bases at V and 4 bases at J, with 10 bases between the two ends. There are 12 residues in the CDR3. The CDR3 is CSVVRLGTEAFF. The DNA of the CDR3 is TGCAGCGTTGTACGGCTCGGCACTGAAGCTTTCTTT.

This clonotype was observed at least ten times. The CDR3 DNA reads TGTGCCAGCAGTGGACCGATTGGGCTAGCTAAAAACATTCAGTACTTC. Its translation: CASSGPIGLAKNIQYF. This rearrangement joins TRBV6-1 to TRBJ2-4; D perhaps matches TRBD2 (5 bases). The CDR3 sequence is 16 residues long. V was cut by 4 bases and J by 4 bases, with 17 bases left in between. From germline, CDR1 is MNHNS and CDR2 SASEGT.

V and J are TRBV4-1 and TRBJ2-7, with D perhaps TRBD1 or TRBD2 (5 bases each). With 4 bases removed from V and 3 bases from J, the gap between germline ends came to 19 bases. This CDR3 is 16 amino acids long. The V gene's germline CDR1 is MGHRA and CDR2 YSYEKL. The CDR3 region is CASSRPAKGPSYEQYF. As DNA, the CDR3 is TGCGCCAGCAGCCGTCCCGCGAAGGGACCGAGCTACGAGCAGTACTTC.

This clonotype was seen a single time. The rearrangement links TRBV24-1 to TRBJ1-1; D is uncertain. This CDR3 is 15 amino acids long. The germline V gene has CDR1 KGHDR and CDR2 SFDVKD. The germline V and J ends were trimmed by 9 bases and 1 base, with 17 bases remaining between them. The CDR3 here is CATQTSDVENTEAFF. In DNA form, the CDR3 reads TGTGCCACCCAGACATCAGATGTGGAGAACACTGAAGCTTTCTTT.

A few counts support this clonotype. The CDR3 DNA reads TGTGCCAGCAGCTTAAGGGCAAGAAACCAGCCCCAGCATTTT. Protein product: CASSLRARNQPQHF. This chain links TRBV7-2 with TRBJ1-5; D gene uncertain. Germline CDR1 and CDR2: SGHTA and FQGNSA. V was clipped by 2 bases and J by 7 bases, with 12 bases between them. The CDR3 contains 14 residues.

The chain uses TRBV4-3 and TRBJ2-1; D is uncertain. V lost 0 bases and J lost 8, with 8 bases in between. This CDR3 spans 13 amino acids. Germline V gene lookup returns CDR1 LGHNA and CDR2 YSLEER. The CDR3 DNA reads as TGCGCCAGCAGCCAAGAGCGGCTTGATGAGCAGTTCTTC. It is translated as CASSQERLDEQFF.

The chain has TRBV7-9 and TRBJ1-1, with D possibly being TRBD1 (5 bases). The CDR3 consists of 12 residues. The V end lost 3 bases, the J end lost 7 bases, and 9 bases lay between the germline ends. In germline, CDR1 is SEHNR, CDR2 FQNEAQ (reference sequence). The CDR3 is CASSFDSYEAFF. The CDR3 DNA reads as TGTGCCAGCAGCTTCGACAGTTATGAAGCTTTCTTT.

DNA of the CDR3: TGTGCCAGCAGCCAGACCCTAGCGAATGAGCAGTTCTTC. Protein product: CASSQTLANEQFF. The rearrangement joins TRBV7-2 to TRBJ2-1, with D possibly being TRBD2 (6 bases). The germline gives CDR1 SGHTA, CDR2 FQGNSA. Trimming left V 5 bases short and J 7 bases short, with 12 bases between. This CDR3 region has 13 residues.

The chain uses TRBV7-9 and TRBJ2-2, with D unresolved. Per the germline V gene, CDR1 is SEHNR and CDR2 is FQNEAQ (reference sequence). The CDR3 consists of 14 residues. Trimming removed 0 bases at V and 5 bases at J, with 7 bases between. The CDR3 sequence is CASSLAQGTGELFF. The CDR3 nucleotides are TGTGCCAGCAGCTTAGCGCAAGGAACCGGGGAGCTGTTTTTT.

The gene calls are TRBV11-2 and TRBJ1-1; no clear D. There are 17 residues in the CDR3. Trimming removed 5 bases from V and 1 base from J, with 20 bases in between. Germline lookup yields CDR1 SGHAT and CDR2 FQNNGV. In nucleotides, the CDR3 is TGTGCCAGCAGCCCTTCGCGGTTTAGAGGGTCGAACACTGAAGCTTTCTTT. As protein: CASSPSRFRGSNTEAFF.

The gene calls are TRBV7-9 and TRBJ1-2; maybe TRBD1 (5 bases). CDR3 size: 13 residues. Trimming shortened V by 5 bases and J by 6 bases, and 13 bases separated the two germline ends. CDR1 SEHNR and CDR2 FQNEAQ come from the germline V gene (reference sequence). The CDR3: CASSPRVLNGYTF. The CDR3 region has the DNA TGTGCCAGCAGCCCCAGGGTACTCAATGGCTACACCTTC.

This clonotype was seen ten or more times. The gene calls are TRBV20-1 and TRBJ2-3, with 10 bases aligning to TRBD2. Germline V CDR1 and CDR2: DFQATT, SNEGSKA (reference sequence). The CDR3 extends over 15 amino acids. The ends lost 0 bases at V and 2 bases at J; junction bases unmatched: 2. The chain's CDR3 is CSARDLAGVTDTQYF. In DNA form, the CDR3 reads TGCAGTGCTAGAGATCTAGCGGGGGTCACAGATACGCAGTATTTT.

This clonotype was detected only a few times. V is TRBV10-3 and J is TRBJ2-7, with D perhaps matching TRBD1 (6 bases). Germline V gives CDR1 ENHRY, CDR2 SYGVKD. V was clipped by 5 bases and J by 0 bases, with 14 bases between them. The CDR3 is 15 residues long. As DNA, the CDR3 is TGTGCCATCAGTTACAGGGATTTTAGCTCCTACGAGCAGTACTTC. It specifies CAISYRDFSSYEQYF.

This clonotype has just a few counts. CDR3 sequence reads: CASSDDTGELFF. For the CDR3, the DNA is TGTGCCAGCAGCGATGACACCGGGGAGCTGTTTTTT. V is TRBV9 and J is TRBJ2-2; the D is unclear. Trimming removed 3 bases at V and 3 bases at J, with 3 bases between. The CDR3 covers 12 residues. Germline assignment: CDR1 SGDLS and CDR2 YYNGEE. Full variable domain (rest looked up from reference TRBV9 and TRBJ2-2): DSGVTQTPKHLITATGQRVTLRCSPRSGDLSVYWYQQSLDQGLQFLIQYYNGEERAKGNILERFSAQQFPDLHSELNLSSLELGDSALYFCASSDDTGELFFGEGSRLTVL.